This record concerns one TCR beta chain sequence. One entry per CDR3 protein results from TCRdb running MiXCR on the 5' RACE reads. Of 240,000 or so distinct CDR3 sequences in the sample, 6.9% are singletons; the top ten hold about 0.85%. Looked up from germline, CDR1 is MNHNS and CDR2 is SASEGT. CDR3 length: 18 amino acids. J gave up 0 bases and V 7 bases, and 12 bases lay outside the gene matches. This record belongs to a study of T cells after yellow fever vaccination. This receptor was obtained from a man under 40 who received the YFV17D yellow fever vaccine. The sequencing here drew on CD4+ T cells sorted from PBMCs, taken 15 days after the yellow fever booster vaccination. The chain carries TRBV6-1 and TRBJ2-5; 12 nucleotides line up with TRBD2. CDR3 nucleotide sequence: TGTGCCAGCATGATGCAGGCTAGCGGGAGGGTGTACCAAGAGACCCAGTACTTC. This encodes CASMMQASGRVYQETQYF.